Included here is one TCR beta chain sequence, with context. No cognate antigen has been identified for it. No base qualities exist here, and no much larger clone lies one base off it. The collaborating institutions used their own protocols to collect whole blood in K2EDTA tubes. For TCRbeta analysis, collaborators shipped samples as frozen whole blood, isolated PBMCs, or DNA extracted from either of those sample types. This record comes from a study of blood T cell repertoires in COVID-19 (dated by TCRdb to 2019 to 2021). About the study as a whole: Collaborator samples came from the United States, Italy and Spain and covered acute and convalescent phases of COVID-19. The material from the prospective study consisted of cDNA or gDNA derived from T cells, B-cell-depleted T cells, or PBMCs. Deeply sampled blood TCRbeta repertoires from subjects exposed to, actively infected with, or recovered from COVID-19 were included in the dataset. The repertoires were released in a freely available public database intended as a resource for research on the immune response to SARS-CoV-2. The samples were drawn from two sources: the first 160 participants of the ongoing ImmuneRACE study, and 1,000 to 1,500 subjects contributed by 6 global collaborators. Sample metadata almost always included a de-identified subject ID, COVID-19 status, age in years and sex. HLA class I and class II types, where available, came from metadata supplied by the sample provider rather than from assay-based typing. General findings and caveats noted by the study authors: How much clinical and demographic metadata was included differed by source and by participant, and the metadata was provided uncurated.

The immunoSEQ Assay, a bias-controlled multiplex PCR, was used to amplify TCRbeta CDR3 regions from genomic DNA. The paper's data handling went like this. The number of nucleated cells in each sample was estimated from the amplification of reference gene primers within the assay. To quantify the absolute abundance of each unique TCRbeta CDR3 rearrangement, sequence reads were collapsed and filtered. For each sample, productive Simpson clonality was calculated as the square root of Simpson's diversity index across productive rearrangements. The immuneACCESS repertoire file appears here via TCRdb, limited to in-frame rearrangements. These files lack a portion of the clones; in checked studies, under half of the deficit traces to unresolved V genes, and the cause of the others is not known. Clonal size and the V and J genes are those of that table, whereas D and trimming came from the DNA. The sample profile shows about 160,000 clones; 70% to 90% of them were found once. The ten top clones hold about 11% of the sample.

The clonotype originates from a human donor in a cohort sampled during active COVID-19. Material: peripheral blood.

The CDR3 in this case is CASSPGTVHLYGYTF. The nucleotide sequence is TGTGCCAGCAGTCCCGGGACAGTACATCTCTATGGCTACACCTTC. The chain was built from TRBV6-5 and TRBJ1-2; TRBD1 lines up with 7 middle nucleotides. The CDR3, cysteine through phenylalanine, is 15 amino acids long. Left in the record is the CDR3 DNA by itself, 45 bases read in frame from the first base. Trimming leaves V shorter by 5 bases and J shorter by 4 bases, with the junction holding 10 bases beyond the gene matches. CDR1 and CDR2, per the germline V gene, are MNHEY and SVGAGI.